The source of this T cell receptor beta chain is a study of T cells after posttransplantation cyclophosphamide. Assay used: immunoSEQ multiplex PCR; TCRdb lists only in-frame clones, some missing. The counts give some 38,000 clones, none of them seen only once; 2.5% is held by the top ten. Sequenced input: PBMCs. The receptor was derived from a man aged 50-59 years in good health, CMV-negative, and a related stem cell transplant donor.

The CDR3 DNA is TGTGCCAGCAGCCCAGACAGGGCCGCTACGCAGTATTTT. This encodes CASSPDRAATQYF. V is TRBV7-2 and J is TRBJ2-3, with 7 positions matching TRBD1. The trim removed 5 bases at V and 8 bases at J, leaving 7 bases unmatched. From germline, CDR1 is SGHTA and CDR2 FQGNSA. The CDR3 runs to 13 residues.